The 25 T cell receptor beta chains given below trace back to one sample, sequenced in a study of cytomegalovirus exposure and HLA in healthy donors. Researchers ran the PCR with 60 Vbeta and 13 Jbeta primers. Some clones are missing from TCRdb's copy, which holds only in-frame ones; the method was immunoSEQ multiplex PCR. This table holds some 130,000 clones, over 70% found once. The sequenced sample was PBMCs. These TCRs come from a woman aged 18-29 years in good health and CMV-seronegative.

The rearrangement joins TRBV7-6 to TRBJ2-7; TRBD1 agrees at 7 bases. The CDR3 loop spans 17 amino acids. Germline loops: CDR1 SGHVS, CDR2 FNYEAQ. V gave up 0 bases and J gave up 3 bases; unmatched junction bases: 11. As DNA, the CDR3 is TGTGCCAGCAGCTTAGCCGTGTGGGACAGTTCCATCTACGAGCAGTACTTC. Its translation: CASSLAVWDSSIYEQYF.

This chain joins TRBV27 and TRBJ2-3; D is undetermined. The CDR3 totals 11 residues. Germline V lookup: CDR1 MNHEY, CDR2 SMNVEV (reference sequence). V lost 5 bases and J 7 bases, leaving 7 bases between the germline ends. DNA of the CDR3: TGTGCCAGCAGTCTCTCGTATACGCAGTATTTT. Encoded protein: CASSLSYTQYF.

The V call is TRBV21-1, the J call TRBJ2-3; the DNA was not used to check the table's D call, TRBD1. TRBV21-1 is marked as a pseudogene. CDR3 length equals 17 residues. This CDR3 is CASSTVPGTERTDTQYF. The CDR3, as DNA: TGTGCCAGCAGCACGGTACCCGGGACAGAAAGGACAGATACGCAGTATTTT.

J is TRBJ2-7 and V is TRBV7-7, with D possibly matching TRBD1 (6 bases). Germline V gives CDR1 SSHAT, CDR2 FNYEAQ (reference sequence). V lost 5 bases to trimming and J lost 3 bases, with 14 bases between them. This CDR3 is 14 amino acids long. The CDR3 loop reads CASSRGHGDYEQYF. Here the CDR3 DNA reads TGTGCCAGCAGCCGGGGACACGGAGACTACGAGCAGTACTTC.

This clone was seen a single time. The rearrangement links TRBV6-5 to TRBJ2-7, with 10 bases lining up with TRBD1. The CDR3 contains 14 residues. Trimming removed 6 bases from V and 3 bases from J; junction bases left unmatched: 5. Per germline, CDR1 MNHEY and CDR2 SVGAGI. CDR3 region: CASRRDRGDYEQYF. CDR3 nucleotides: TGTGCCAGCAGGCGGGACAGGGGTGACTACGAGCAGTACTTC.

The rearrangement links TRBV4-2 to TRBJ1-1; D is ambiguous. The CDR3 is 14 amino acids. CDR1 and CDR2 from the germline V gene are LGHNA and YNFKEQ. Trimming cost V 2 bases and J 2 bases, with 9 bases left between them. CDR3 protein: CASSQWRENTEAFF. CDR3 in DNA: TGTGCCAGCAGCCAATGGCGGGAAAACACTGAAGCTTTCTTT.

The V call is TRBV4-1, the J call TRBJ1-1, with 8 bases lining up with TRBD1. Per the germline V gene, CDR1 is MGHRA and CDR2 is YSYEKL. The CDR3 runs 15 residues. The V segment lost 4 bases and the J segment 7 bases; nucleotides outside the gene matches: 11. CDR3 loop: CASSRGQGASYEAFF. CDR3 DNA: TGCGCCAGCAGCCGGGGGCAGGGGGCTTCGTATGAAGCTTTCTTT.

The chain has TRBV4-1 and TRBJ2-2, with a possible D match to TRBD2 (5 bases). The CDR3 loop spans 17 amino acids. The germline V gene has CDR1 MGHRA and CDR2 YSYEKL. The V gene lost 5 bases and the J gene lost 0 bases, with 16 bases spanning the gap. CDR3 loop: CASSETPRVTNTGELFF. CDR3 in DNA: TGCGCCAGCAGCGAGACCCCGAGGGTAACGAACACCGGGGAGCTGTTTTTT.

This clone was found once. The genes are TRBV10-3 and TRBJ2-5, with 10 bases fitting TRBD1. From germline, CDR1 is ENHRY and CDR2 SYGVKD. This CDR3 is built from 15 residues. V lost 6 bases to trimming and J lost 3 bases; unmatched junction nucleotides: 7. The CDR3, as DNA: TGTGCCATCAGGACCGGGACAGGGGAAAAAGAGACCCAGTACTTC. It codes for CAIRTGTGEKETQYF.

This clone was seen a single time. The chain has TRBV10-2 and TRBJ2-1; 8 positions match TRBD2. Trimming at V came to 6 bases and at J to 9 bases, leaving 10 bases not matched to a gene. Germline V lookup: CDR1 WSHSY, CDR2 SAAADI. This CDR3 comprises 14 residues. CDR3 sequence: CASRAGTSTTEQFF. CDR3 coding DNA: TGCGCCAGCAGAGCCGGGACTAGTACGACTGAGCAGTTCTTC.

The chain recombines TRBV2 with TRBJ2-5; D uncertain. The CDR3 is made up of 14 amino acids. CDR1 is SNHLY, CDR2 FYNNEI, per germline. V lost 4 bases, J lost 0 bases, and 9 bases lay in between. The CDR3 nucleotides read TGTGCCAGCAGTGGGAGCATGTACCAAGAGACCCAGTACTTC. Translation gives CASSGSMYQETQYF.

The chain employs TRBV13 and TRBJ2-1; TRBD2 matches 9 bases. The CDR3 is 16 residues long. CDR1 is PRHDT and CDR2 is FYEKMQ in the germline V gene (reference sequence). V was clipped by 4 bases and J by 4 bases; unmatched bases: 8. The CDR3 DNA reads TGTGCCAGCAGCTCCTCTCTAGCGGGAAGGTACAATGAGCAGTTCTTC. It yields the protein CASSSSLAGRYNEQFF.

The V gene is TRBV7-9, the J gene TRBJ1-2; no clear D. Germline CDR1 reads SEHNR; CDR2 reads FQNEAQ (reference sequence). The CDR3 has 15 amino acids. Trimming shortened V by 1 base and J by 1 base, and 10 bases separated the two germline ends. CDR3 sequence reads: CASSLGGDLNYGYTF. The CDR3, as DNA: TGTGCCAGCAGCTTAGGCGGAGACCTTAACTATGGCTACACCTTC.

The V call is TRBV5-4, the J call TRBJ2-3, with 7 bases aligning to TRBD2. The CDR3 is 16 residues long. The junction had 12 bases not matched to a gene; V was cut back by 2 bases and J by 6 bases. Germline V CDR1 and CDR2: SGHNT, YYREEE (reference sequence). CDR3 region: CASSLWSSGAGDTQYF. The CDR3 DNA reads as TGTGCCAGCAGCTTATGGTCTAGCGGAGCGGGGGATACGCAGTATTTT. The whole variable domain, remainder taken from reference TRBV5-4 and TRBJ2-3, is ETGVTQSPTHLIKTRGQQVTLRCSSQSGHNTVSWYQQALGQGPQFIFQYYREEENGRGNFPPRFSGLQFPNYSSELNVNALELDDSALYLCASSLWSSGAGDTQYFGPGTRLTVL.

The chain carries TRBV5-1 and TRBJ2-3; D is undetermined. The V gene lost 2 bases and the J gene lost 5 bases, with 15 bases spanning the gap. Germline values: CDR1 SGHRS, CDR2 YFSETQ. The CDR3 consists of 15 residues. CDR3 loop: CASSFSRWREDTQYF. The CDR3 DNA is TGCGCCAGCAGCTTCAGCCGGTGGAGAGAAGATACGCAGTATTTT.

The rearrangement joins TRBV18 to TRBJ1-2; no firm D call. CDR3 length: 13 amino acids. Trimming shortened V by 4 bases and J by 4 bases, and 10 bases separated the two germline ends. The germline V gene has CDR1 KGHSH and CDR2 LQKENI. The CDR3 protein is CASSRTDPYGYTF. CDR3 nucleotides: TGTGCCAGCTCACGTACAGACCCCTATGGCTACACCTTC. The full variable domain, rest sourced from reference TRBV18 and TRBJ1-2, is NAGVMQNPRHLVRRRGQEARLRCSPMKGHSHVYWYRQLPEEGLKFMVYLQKENIIDESGMPKERFSAEFPKEGPSILRIQQVVRGDSAAYFCASSRTDPYGYTFGSGTRLTVV.

This chain links TRBV6-5 with TRBJ2-5, with 9 bases fitting TRBD2. The CDR3 covers 13 residues. Germline trimming cut 5 bases from V and 11 bases from J; bases unmatched to any gene: 9. The germline V gene encodes CDR1 MNHEY and CDR2 SVGAGI. This CDR3 reads CASSGSGRYEQYF. CDR3 sequence (DNA): TGTGCCAGCAGTGGTAGCGGGAGATATGAGCAGTACTTC.

J is TRBJ2-7 and V is TRBV19; 8 bases line up with TRBD1. This CDR3 comprises 15 residues. Germline lookup yields CDR1 LNHDA and CDR2 SQIVND (reference sequence). The V segment lost 6 bases and the J segment 0 bases; nucleotides outside the gene matches: 7. CDR3 amino acids: CASSWGTGPSYEQYF. Here the CDR3 DNA reads TGTGCCAGTAGCTGGGGGACAGGCCCCTCCTACGAGCAGTACTTC.

This clone was observed a few times. V is TRBV6-1 and J is TRBJ1-4; D is undetermined. The V end was cut by 6 bases, the J end by 8 bases, with 16 bases between. Looked up from germline, CDR1 is MNHNS and CDR2 is SASEGT. This CDR3 has 14 residues. The CDR3 here is CASSPSVISEKLFF. In DNA form, the CDR3 reads TGTGCCAGCAGCCCATCTGTCATTAGCGAAAAACTGTTTTTT.

The chain employs TRBV6-5 and TRBJ2-7, with 8 bases that match TRBD2. V lost 2 bases to trimming and J lost 4 bases; unmatched junction nucleotides: 4. Germline CDR1 and CDR2: MNHEY and SVGAGI. The CDR3 has 14 amino acids. The CDR3 DNA sequence: TGTGCCAGCAGTTACGAACGGGAGGGTTACGAGCAGTACTTC. This codes for CASSYEREGYEQYF.

The CDR3 nucleotides are TGTGCCTGGAGTTGGACAGGGGAAGGTCAGCCCCAGCATTTT. This encodes CAWSWTGEGQPQHF. The chain joins TRBV30 to TRBJ1-5; 9 bases are shared with TRBD1. V was pared by 2 bases and J by 6 bases, with 5 bases of the junction left unmatched. Germline loops: CDR1 GTSNPN, CDR2 SVGIG (reference sequence). This CDR3 is 14 amino acids long. The variable domain in full, with the rest retrieved from reference TRBV30 and TRBJ1-5, is SQTIHQWPATLVQPVGSPLSLECTVEGTSNPNLYWYRQAAGRGLQLLFYSVGIGQISSEVPQNLSASRPQDRQFILSSKKLLLSDSGFYLCAWSWTGEGQPQHFGDGTRLSIL.

The chain uses TRBV4-2 and TRBJ1-3, with unresolved D. V shed 2 bases and J shed 3 bases, with 11 bases lying between them. From germline, CDR1 is LGHNA and CDR2 YNFKEQ. CDR3 length: 15 residues. CDR3 residues: CASSQFGGGGNTIYF. CDR3 coding DNA: TGTGCCAGCAGCCAATTCGGCGGAGGTGGAAACACCATATATTTT.

For the CDR3, the DNA is TGTGCCAGCAGCTTAGGGACAGGGACTGAAGCTTTCTTT. This encodes CASSLGTGTEAFF. This rearrangement joins TRBV7-2 to TRBJ1-1, with 8 bases identical to TRBD1. V gave up 1 base and J gave up 5 bases; unmatched junction bases: 0. CDR3 length equals 13 residues. CDR1 SGHTA and CDR2 FQGNSA come from the germline V gene.

This chain joins TRBV27 and TRBJ1-4; D uncertain. In germline, CDR1 is MNHEY, CDR2 SMNVEV (reference sequence). The CDR3 length is 13 residues. V lost 6 bases to trimming and J lost 3 bases, with 8 bases between them. CDR3 coding DNA: TGTGCCAGCAGCCCCTCCGCTAATGAAAAACTGTTTTTT. This codes for CASSPSANEKLFF.

CDR3 DNA: TGTGCCAGTAGCCCGGGACAGGGTGGGGCTCGAGGGGACATTCAGTACTTC. This encodes CASSPGQGGARGDIQYF. V is TRBV19 and J is TRBJ2-4; 9 bases map to TRBD1. V dropped 6 bases and J dropped 8; count of bases not matched to a gene: 17. The CDR3 length is 17 residues. Germline V gene data show CDR1 as LNHDA and CDR2 as SQIVND (reference sequence).